One TCR beta chain is described in this entry. The sample is drawn from a study of control samples from healthy donors and cancer patients. TCRdb's table, derived via immunoSEQ multiplex PCR, lists solely in-frame clones and lacks some. The sample includes approximately 120,000 clones, roughly 90% seen only once; the top ten take under 20%. This sequence originates from a woman between 45 and 65 years old in good health. The sequenced material came from blood.

This CDR3 is CASSLGWTVTSGANVLTF. CDR3 nucleotide sequence: TGCGCCAGCAGCTTGGGTTGGACGGTAACCTCTGGGGCCAACGTCCTGACTTTC. The chain joins TRBV5-1 to TRBJ2-6; D gene ambiguous. CDR1 and CDR2 from the germline V gene are SGHRS and YFSETQ. V lost 0 bases and J 0 bases, leaving 13 bases between the germline ends. The CDR3 has 18 amino acids. Filled out from reference TRBV5-1 and TRBJ2-6, the complete variable domain reads KAGVTQTPRYLIKTRGQQVTLSCSPISGHRSVSWYQQTPGQGLQFLFEYFSETQRNKGNFPGRFSGRQFSNSRSEMNVSTLELGDSALYLCASSLGWTVTSGANVLTFGAGSRLTVL.